These 32 T cell receptor beta chains share one sample of origin, sequenced in a study of OX40 agonist ivuxolimab in advanced cancers. Library generation was performed with the immunoSEQ multiplex PCR assay. TCRdb limited this immuneACCESS table to in-frame rearrangements with V and J called. A share of clones is missing; checked studies link under half to unresolved V genes, and the rest is unexplained. The sample records tens of thousands of clones, around 86% of which are singletons. 3.9% of the sample rests with the top ten. This material consisted of CD4+ or CD8+ T cells sorted from blood, taken in a trial of the OX40 agonist ivuxolimab. The receptors here all came from an adult with an advanced solid tumor such as melanoma, head and neck, liver or kidney cancer.

The chain joins TRBV7-9 to TRBJ1-5, with TRBD1 as a possible D gene (5 bases). This CDR3 is built from 15 residues. Trimming removed 0 bases from V and 0 bases from J, with 6 bases in between. The germline CDR1 and CDR2 sequences are SEHNR and FQNEAQ (reference sequence). The DNA for the CDR3 is TGTGCCAGCAGCTTAGCCGGGGGTAGCAATCAGCCCCAGCATTTT. This codes for CASSLAGGSNQPQHF.

The rearrangement uses TRBV7-2 and TRBJ1-1, with D possibly TRBD1 on 5 matching bases. Germline V lookup: CDR1 SGHTA, CDR2 FQGNSA. The CDR3 length is 12 residues. The germline V and J ends were trimmed by 4 bases and 8 bases, with 11 bases remaining between them. CDR3 in amino acids: CASSYRTGEAFF. DNA of the CDR3: TGTGCCAGCAGCTACAGGACCGGCGAAGCTTTCTTT.

This clone was seen only once. The V call is TRBV5-1, the J call TRBJ2-2, with TRBD2 as a possible D gene (6 bases). Germline V gene lookup returns CDR1 SGHRS and CDR2 YFSETQ. There are 15 residues in the CDR3. Trimming left V 6 bases short and J 1 base short, with 13 bases between. CDR3 nucleotides: TGCGCCAGCAATCGGGGGTCCCAGAACACCGGGGAGCTGTTTTTT. Translated, it gives CASNRGSQNTGELFF. Supplemented by reference TRBV5-1 and TRBJ2-2, the full variable domain reads KAGVTQTPRYLIKTRGQQVTLSCSPISGHRSVSWYQQTPGQGLQFLFEYFSETQRNKGNFPGRFSGRQFSNSRSEMNVSTLELGDSALYLCASNRGSQNTGELFFGEGSRLTVL.

V is TRBV5-6 and J is TRBJ1-4; no definite D call. The germline gives CDR1 SGHDT, CDR2 YYEEEE. Trimming pared 4 bases from V and 5 bases from J, leaving 6 bases between. The CDR3 is 12 residues long. In nucleotides, the CDR3 is TGTGCCAGCAGCGTTCCCAATGAAAAACTGTTTTTT. It is translated as CASSVPNEKLFF.

V usage is TRBV5-1 and J usage is TRBJ2-6; D gene ambiguous. V was pared by 0 bases and J by 0 bases, with 7 bases between. The CDR3 loop spans 16 amino acids. Germline V CDR1 and CDR2: SGHRS, YFSETQ. CDR3 sequence (DNA): TGCGCCAGCAGCTTGGATAGCCCCTCTGGGGCCAACGTCCTGACTTTC. It codes for CASSLDSPSGANVLTF.

The gene calls are TRBV27 and TRBJ1-1, with a weak D call TRBD1 (6 bases). The CDR3 has 13 amino acids. From germline, CDR1 is MNHEY and CDR2 SMNVEV (reference sequence). V was trimmed by 4 bases and J by 3 bases, leaving 9 bases between them. The CDR3 region is CASSYRVYTEAFF. Here the CDR3 DNA reads TGTGCCAGCAGTTACAGGGTGTACACTGAAGCTTTCTTT.

V is TRBV29-1 and J is TRBJ2-7; D may be TRBD1 (5 bases). Trimming took 7 bases from V and 3 from J, leaving 13 bases between them. Germline V gene data show CDR1 as SQVTM and CDR2 as ANQGSEA. The CDR3 runs to 12 residues. The CDR3 DNA reads TGCAGCGCAACTACAGGAAGCTACGAGCAGTACTTC. This codes for CSATTGSYEQYF.

This clone came up once. This chain connects TRBV19 to TRBJ2-1; 7 nucleotides align to TRBD1. Germline V gene sequence: CDR1 LNHDA, CDR2 SQIVND (reference sequence). The CDR3 has 14 amino acids. After removal of 0 bases from V and 8 bases from J, the junction contained 4 bases not matched to a gene. The CDR3 is CASSIDRGQDEQFF. The CDR3 DNA sequence: TGTGCCAGTAGTATAGATCGCGGACAGGATGAGCAGTTCTTC.

The V and J genes are TRBV27 and TRBJ1-6; 7 nucleotides match TRBD1. Germline CDR1 reads MNHEY; CDR2 reads SMNVEV (reference sequence). There are 14 residues in the CDR3. V gave up 6 bases and J gave up 8 bases; unmatched junction bases: 7. CDR3 nucleotides: TGTGCCAGCAGATCGACAGGGACTGATTCACCCCTCCACTTT. The encoded protein is CASRSTGTDSPLHF.

The rearrangement joins TRBV10-3 to TRBJ1-4; TRBD1 might be the D (5 bases). Trimming cost V 6 bases and J 8 bases, with 19 bases left between them. The CDR3 sequence is 15 residues long. The V gene's germline CDR1 is ENHRY and CDR2 SYGVKD. The CDR3 spells CAISALAQGGEKLFF. CDR3 DNA sequence: TGTGCCATCAGCGCCCTGGCGCAGGGTGGGGAAAAACTGTTTTTT.

The chain links TRBV6-6 to TRBJ2-3; D call uncertain. From germline, CDR1 is MNHNY and CDR2 SVGAGI (reference sequence). V gave up 2 bases and J gave up 6 bases, with 9 bases separating them. CDR3 size: 13 residues. The CDR3 region has the DNA TGTGCCAGCAGTTACCCTGGAGTGGATACGCAGTATTTT. The encoded protein is CASSYPGVDTQYF.

The chain recombines TRBV4-1 with TRBJ1-2; D is possibly TRBD1 (6 bases). CDR1 is MGHRA and CDR2 is YSYEKL in the germline V gene. Trimming took 0 bases from V and 6 from J, leaving 8 bases between them. This CDR3 has 13 residues. The chain's CDR3 is CASSQDYRDGYTF. CDR3 nucleotides: TGCGCCAGCAGCCAAGATTACAGGGATGGCTACACCTTC.

This clone was observed a single time. V gene TRBV5-1 combines with J gene TRBJ2-7; D is uncertain. The V and J ends lost 3 bases and 3 bases respectively, with 10 bases between them. CDR3 length: 13 amino acids. Germline loops: CDR1 SGHRS, CDR2 YFSETQ. CDR3 loop: CASSSASNYEQYF. CDR3 DNA sequence: TGCGCCAGCAGCTCGGCATCAAACTACGAGCAGTACTTC.

V and J are TRBV9 and TRBJ2-7; 11 bases agree with TRBD2. The CDR3 length is 13 residues. From germline, CDR1 is SGDLS and CDR2 YYNGEE. The J segment lost 7 bases and the V segment lost 5 bases, leaving 5 bases of the junction unmatched. DNA of the CDR3: TGTGCCAGCAGGGGGACTAGCGGCCGGGAGCAGTACTTC. This gives the protein CASRGTSGREQYF.

The chain recombines TRBV6-5 with TRBJ1-1; D uncertain. V lost 4 bases and J 0 bases, leaving 9 bases between the germline ends. This CDR3 is built from 14 residues. Germline V gives CDR1 MNHEY, CDR2 SVGAGI. CDR3: CASSSPAMNTEAFF. CDR3 sequence (DNA): TGTGCCAGCAGTTCACCCGCCATGAACACTGAAGCTTTCTTT.

On this clone: Other DNA sequences from this sample encode an identical CDR3 as well. This rearrangement joins TRBV7-2 to TRBJ1-5, with 9 bases fitting TRBD1. Germline CDR1 reads SGHTA; CDR2 reads FQGNSA. With V trimmed by 5 bases and J by 7 bases, 6 bases remained unmatched. CDR3 length: 14 residues. The CDR3 loop is CASSLDRGGQPQHF. The CDR3 DNA sequence: TGTGCCAGCAGCCTGGACAGGGGAGGCCAGCCCCAGCATTTT.

The rearrangement joins TRBV7-2 to TRBJ2-3; no clear D. The CDR3 is 14 amino acids. Germline CDR1 is SGHTA and CDR2 is FQGNSA. V dropped 3 bases and J dropped 3 bases, with 10 bases sitting between them. The CDR3 DNA reads as TGTGCCAGCAGCTTCTCTGCAAAAACAGATACGCAGTATTTT. Encoded protein: CASSFSAKTDTQYF.

The chain has TRBV11-2 and TRBJ2-2; 7 bases match TRBD1. The CDR3 is 18 residues long. Germline CDR1 is SGHAT and CDR2 is FQNNGV. J lost 1 base, V lost 5 bases, and 13 bases had no gene match. The CDR3 spells CASSLTGTALGNTGELFF. The CDR3 coding sequence is TGTGCCAGCAGCCTCACCGGGACAGCCCTCGGGAACACCGGGGAGCTGTTTTTT.

Here the CDR3 DNA reads TGTGCCAGCAGGGGACAGGGGCCTTCGAACACTGAAGCTTTCTTT. Its translation: CASRGQGPSNTEAFF. The J gene is TRBJ1-1, the V gene TRBV5-6; TRBD1 matches at 10 bases. The CDR3 has 15 residues. In germline, CDR1 is SGHDT, CDR2 YYEEEE. J lost 1 base, V lost 5 bases, and 5 bases had no gene match.

The V and J genes are TRBV11-1 and TRBJ2-3; D perhaps matches TRBD1 (6 bases). From germline, CDR1 is SGHAT and CDR2 FQDESV (reference sequence). Deletions cut 10 bases from V and 7 bases from J, with 15 bases between. The length of the CDR3 is 12 residues. The CDR3 nucleotides read TGTGCCACCACGGGAAGGGGGTATACGCAGTATTTT. Its translation: CATTGRGYTQYF.

The chain carries TRBV7-3 and TRBJ2-5; 7 bases match TRBD1. The CDR3 length is 13 residues. Germline V CDR1 and CDR2: SGHTA, FQGTGA. V lost 5 bases and J lost 7; bases outside the gene matches: 7. CDR3 sequence: CASSRDRDGTQYF. CDR3 coding DNA: TGTGCCAGCAGCCGAGACAGGGATGGGACCCAGTACTTC.

CDR3 nucleotides: TGTGCCAGCAGCTTAAAGGCGGGGGCCTTTTACAATGAGCAGTTCTTC. It yields the protein CASSLKAGAFYNEQFF. This chain links TRBV11-3 with TRBJ2-1; a weak D match, TRBD2 (7 bases). Germline assignment: CDR1 SGHNT and CDR2 YENEEA. Deletions cut 2 bases from V and 4 bases from J, with 15 bases between. This CDR3 comprises 16 residues.

The chain has TRBV7-9 and TRBJ1-1; 7 bases map to TRBD1. The V gene's germline CDR1 is SEHNR and CDR2 FQNEAQ (reference sequence). V shed 3 bases, J shed 5 bases, and the junction held 6 bases outside the gene matches. This CDR3 is 14 amino acids long. In DNA, the CDR3 is TGTGCCAGCAGCTTGGACAGGCCAAGGACTGAAGCTTTCTTT. Its protein is CASSLDRPRTEAFF. The full variable domain, completed using reference TRBV7-9 and TRBJ1-1, is DTGVSQNPRHKITKRGQNVTFRCDPISEHNRLYWYRQTLGQGPEFLTYFQNEAQLEKSRLLSDRFSAERPKGSFSTLEIQRTEQGDSAMYLCASSLDRPRTEAFFGQGTRLTVV.

The rearrangement joins TRBV5-1 to TRBJ1-1; D remains ambiguous. CDR3 length equals 13 residues. Trimming removed 3 bases from V and 1 base from J, with 7 bases in between. Germline CDR1 is SGHRS and CDR2 is YFSETQ. The CDR3, as DNA: TGCGCCAGCAGCTACGGGTCGAACACTGAAGCTTTCTTT. Translation gives CASSYGSNTEAFF.

The V gene is TRBV7-9, the J gene TRBJ1-4; 9 positions agree with TRBD1. Germline-derived CDR1 and CDR2 are SEHNR and FQNEAQ (reference sequence). V lost 5 bases, J lost 3 bases, and 16 bases stayed unmatched. There are 19 residues in the CDR3. The CDR3 is CASSQARRSGTGSNEKLFF. The CDR3 DNA follows: TGTGCCAGCAGCCAAGCCCGCCGATCCGGGACAGGGTCTAATGAAAAACTGTTTTTT. Combining the CDR3 with reference TRBV7-9 and TRBJ1-4 gives the whole variable domain DTGVSQNPRHKITKRGQNVTFRCDPISEHNRLYWYRQTLGQGPEFLTYFQNEAQLEKSRLLSDRFSAERPKGSFSTLEIQRTEQGDSAMYLCASSQARRSGTGSNEKLFFGSGTQLSVL.

The chain employs TRBV28 and TRBJ2-7; a possible D gene is TRBD1 (5 bases). The CDR3 covers 13 residues. Germline CDR1 and CDR2: MDHEN and SYDVKM. V was pared by 5 bases and J by 0 bases, with 8 bases between. CDR3 sequence reads: CASSPDSSYEQYF. The CDR3 nucleotides read TGTGCCAGCAGTCCAGACAGCTCCTACGAGCAGTACTTC.

The chain employs TRBV21-1 and TRBJ2-7; the D call of TRBD2 is as the table states it, not checked on the DNA. TRBV21-1 has pseudogene status. The CDR3 spans 18 residues. The CDR3 coding sequence is TGTGCCAGCAGCAAAGTGCACAGGGAGGGCTCCCTGCCGGACGAGCAGTACTTC. Translating it yields CASSKVHREGSLPDEQYF.

The rearrangement uses TRBV7-8 and TRBJ1-2; D not certain. Germline V gives CDR1 SGHVS, CDR2 FQNEAQ. V was cut by 0 bases and J by 8 bases, with 10 bases left in between. CDR3 length equals 13 residues. DNA for the CDR3: TGTGCCAGCAGCTTAGCGACGGATCGGGGCTACACCTTC. Its protein is CASSLATDRGYTF.

This chain connects TRBV28 to TRBJ2-1; D might be TRBD2 (6 bases). CDR3 size: 14 residues. With 4 bases removed from V and 10 bases from J, the gap between germline ends came to 17 bases. The germline gives CDR1 MDHEN, CDR2 SYDVKM. In DNA, the CDR3 is TGTGCCAGCAGTTCCGATGGGGCGGGGACCGAGCAGTTCTTC. This encodes CASSSDGAGTEQFF.

The chain combines TRBV19 with TRBJ1-1; D is unresolved. V shed 0 bases and J shed 1 base, with 9 bases lying between them. The CDR3 length is 15 residues. Germline values: CDR1 LNHDA, CDR2 SQIVND (reference sequence). CDR3 amino acids: CASSIDTGWNTEAFF. The CDR3 nucleotides read TGTGCCAGTAGTATAGATACGGGCTGGAACACTGAAGCTTTCTTT.

V usage is TRBV11-2 and J usage is TRBJ2-2, with 7 bases that match TRBD2. Trimming at V came to 6 bases and at J to 3 bases, leaving 4 bases not matched to a gene. The germline CDR1 and CDR2 sequences are SGHAT and FQNNGV. There are 14 residues in the CDR3. The CDR3 DNA sequence: TGTGCCAGCAGACCTAGCGGAGACACCGGGGAGCTGTTTTTT. This translates into CASRPSGDTGELFF.

This chain uses TRBV11-3 with TRBJ1-3, with no clear D. The CDR3 length is 12 residues. Germline V CDR1 and CDR2: SGHNT, YENEEA. The ends were cut back, 3 bases at V and 4 bases at J, with 4 bases in the middle. CDR3 in DNA: TGTGCCAGCAGCTTTTCCGGAAACACCATATATTTT. It yields the protein CASSFSGNTIYF.